The 15 T cell receptor beta chains below all came from one sample that was sequenced in a study of tumor-infiltrating lymphocytes in primary liver carcinoma. Co-extraction yielded RNA and DNA from around 20-30 mg of unsorted bulk tissue. With 500 ng total RNA as template and a constant-region primer, TCR beta cDNA was made. Three nested multiplex PCR rounds of slightly modified ARM-PCR generated TCR beta libraries. A C-beta reverse primer and TRBV1-TRBV30 forward primers served in each of the first two PCR rounds, at 9 to 10 cycles apiece. TCRdb reprocessed the multiplex PCR reads with MiXCR, giving one entry per CDR3 protein. In the table there are approximately 120,000 distinct CDR3 sequences, 55% to 75% of which are singletons. Material: liver tumor tissue from sampling region 3. The subset here: tumor region T3, left-lateral pole. The source is an older woman with primary liver carcinoma and hepatitis B virus infection.

V is TRBV7-3 and J is TRBJ2-2; D gene ambiguous. In germline, CDR1 is SGHTA, CDR2 FQGTGA. This CDR3 spans 17 amino acids. V was clipped by 2 bases and J by 0 bases, with 13 bases between them. Here the CDR3 reads CASSLLPINANTGELFF. For the CDR3, the DNA is TGTGCCAGCAGCTTACTCCCAATTAACGCGAACACCGGGGAGCTGTTTTTT. Full variable domain (outside the CDR3, taken from reference TRBV7-3 and TRBJ2-2): GAGVSQTPSNKVTEKGKYVELRCDPISGHTALYWYRQSLGQGPEFLIYFQGTGAADDSGLPNDRFFAVRPEGSVSTLKIQRTERGDSAVYLCASSLLPINANTGELFFGEGSRLTVL.

Regarding this clonotype: A read error may be the cause here, since a much bigger clone is one base away. The chain joins TRBV12-5 to TRBJ2-3; D perhaps matches TRBD2 (6 bases). V was trimmed by 7 bases and J by 6 bases, leaving 11 bases between them. The CDR3 loop spans 12 amino acids. In germline, CDR1 is LGHNT, CDR2 FRNRAP. The DNA of the CDR3 is TGTGCTAGTGATTCGGGAGTCGATACGCAGTATTTT. The encoded protein is CASDSGVDTQYF. The whole variable domain, remainder taken from reference TRBV12-5 and TRBJ2-3, is DARVTQTPRHKVTEMGQEVTMRCQPILGHNTVFWYRQTMMQGLELLAYFRNRAPLDDSGMPKDRFSAEMPDATLATLKIQPSEPRDSAVYFCASDSGVDTQYFGPGTRLTVL.

The table lists this clonotype with a count of one. As the CDR3 is not closed by the conserved phenylalanine or tryptophan, this likely results from a read error. The V and J genes are TRBV18 and TRBJ1-1; 7 bases are shared with TRBD1. CDR1 and CDR2 (germline): KGHSH, LQKENI. This CDR3 has 15 residues. The J segment lost 0 bases and the V segment lost 6 bases, leaving 7 bases of the junction unmatched. The CDR3 sequence: CASSLGQVMNTEAFI. CDR3 coding DNA: TGTGCCAGCTCCCTAGGACAGGTGATGAACACTGAAGCTTTCATT.

In this sample, this clonotype turned up many times. The chain uses TRBV6-6 and TRBJ2-2; 7 bases match TRBD1. Germline V CDR1 and CDR2: MNHNY, SVGAGI (reference sequence). The CDR3 is 15 amino acids. Trimming at V came to 2 bases and at J to 0 bases, leaving 0 bases not matched to a gene. In nucleotides, the CDR3 is TGTGCCAGCAGTTACAGGGGGCCGAACACCGGGGAGCTGTTTTTT. It codes for CASSYRGPNTGELFF.

About this clonotype: The germline gene is not matched at one end of the junction; a read error may be the cause. V is TRBV11-2 and J is TRBJ1-3, with 9 positions matching TRBD1. Germline CDR1 and CDR2: SGHAT and FQNNGV. The CDR3 has 19 residues. The CDR3 loop is CASSPRPDRGAYSGNTMYF. CDR3 DNA: TGTGCCAGCAGCCCACGACCGGACAGGGGAGCGTACTCTGGAAACACCATGTATTTT.

About this clonotype itself: This may be a read error: a much more frequent sequence differs by one nucleotide. This chain joins TRBV7-8 and TRBJ2-5; D might be TRBD1 (5 bases). The CDR3 extends over 16 amino acids. Per germline, CDR1 SGHVS and CDR2 FQNEAQ. The CDR3 DNA reads TGTGCCAGCAGCTTAGTGGCTAAAGGGGCCCAACAGACCCAGTACTTC. Translated: CASSLVAKGAQQTQYF. The entire variable domain, with the rest obtained from reference TRBV7-8 and TRBJ2-5, is as follows: GAGVSQSPRYKVAKRGQDVALRCDPISGHVSLFWYQQALGQGPEFLTYFQNEAQLDKSGLPSDRFFAERPEGSVSTLKIQRTQQEDSAVYLCASSLVAKGAQQTQYFGPGTRLLVL.

CDR3 in DNA: TGTGCCAGCACTGAGCAGAGGCTCCCCTACGAGCAGTACTTC. Translation: CASTEQRLPYEQYF. The chain joins TRBV6-1 to TRBJ2-7; D remains ambiguous. From germline, CDR1 is MNHNS and CDR2 SASEGT. The CDR3 has 14 residues. V was shortened by 7 bases and J by 2 bases, with 15 bases between the two germline ends.

The rearrangement links TRBV11-2 to TRBJ2-7; 13 nucleotides agree with TRBD2. V lost 5 bases and J lost 7; bases outside the gene matches: 8. This CDR3 comprises 15 residues. CDR1 and CDR2 from the germline V gene are SGHAT and FQNNGV. The CDR3 reads CASSRRLAGGREQYF. The CDR3 DNA follows: TGTGCCAGCAGCAGGAGACTAGCGGGAGGTAGGGAGCAGTACTTC.

The rearrangement uses TRBV11-2 and TRBJ2-1; a possible D gene is TRBD1 (5 bases). V dropped 6 bases and J dropped 12 bases, with 21 bases sitting between them. The germline CDR1 and CDR2 sequences are SGHAT and FQNNGV. This CDR3 spans 14 amino acids. CDR3 amino acids: CASSPDSRYRGQFF. The CDR3 coding sequence is TGTGCCAGCAGTCCCGATTCGAGGTATAGGGGGCAGTTCTTC.

This chain joins TRBV28 and TRBJ1-6; 7 nucleotides match TRBD1. The CDR3 loop spans 16 amino acids. Germline V CDR1 and CDR2: MDHEN, SYDVKM. J gave up 6 bases and V 4 bases, and 9 bases lay outside the gene matches. The CDR3 loop reads CASSSARQGFNSPLHF. The CDR3 DNA is TGTGCCAGCAGTTCGGCCCGACAGGGTTTTAATTCACCCCTCCACTTT.

Concerning this clonotype itself: This could be a read error, since a much larger clone is one nucleotide away. The chain combines TRBV7-9 with TRBJ2-3; tentatively, D is TRBD2 (6 bases). The CDR3 totals 12 residues. The germline V gene has CDR1 SEHNR and CDR2 FQNEAQ (reference sequence). The CDR3 nucleotides are TGTGCCAGCAACTTACGGGAGGATACGCAGTATTTT. It specifies CASNLREDTQYF.

V gene TRBV5-1 combines with J gene TRBJ2-2; 13 bases fit TRBD2. The germline V gene encodes CDR1 SGHRS and CDR2 YFSETQ. The CDR3 covers 17 residues. V gave up 4 bases and J gave up 8 bases; unmatched junction bases: 11. CDR3 protein: CASSPGTSGNITGELFF. The CDR3 DNA is TGCGCCAGCAGCCCCGGGACTAGCGGGAATATCACTGGGGAGCTGTTTTTT. Full variable domain (outside the CDR3, taken from reference TRBV5-1 and TRBJ2-2): KAGVTQTPRYLIKTRGQQVTLSCSPISGHRSVSWYQQTPGQGLQFLFEYFSETQRNKGNFPGRFSGRQFSNSRSEMNVSTLELGDSALYLCASSPGTSGNITGELFFGEGSRLTVL.

This clonotype was observed a few times. J is TRBJ2-7 and V is TRBV11-1; 11 bases fit TRBD2. CDR3 size: 15 residues. The V gene's germline CDR1 is SGHAT and CDR2 FQDESV (reference sequence). Germline trimming cut 6 bases from V and 4 bases from J; bases unmatched to any gene: 8. CDR3 protein: CASSIWTSGCYEQYF. CDR3 nucleotide sequence: TGTGCCAGCAGTATCTGGACTAGCGGGTGTTACGAGCAGTACTTC.

The CDR3 loop is CASSSGAVLVSHGYTF. As DNA, the CDR3 is TGTGCCAGCAGTTCGGGGGCAGTCCTCGTTTCTCATGGCTACACCTTC. The rearrangement uses TRBV12-3 or TRBV12-4 and TRBJ1-2, with D possibly TRBD1 on 6 matching bases. The CDR3 sequence is 16 residues long. Trimming shortened V by 4 bases and J by 6 bases, and 21 bases separated the two germline ends.

This clonotype was counted between two and nine times. A much larger clone is a single base away; this may be a read error. A read error is likely, as this CDR3 ends without the conserved phenylalanine or tryptophan. The chain combines TRBV6-1 with TRBJ2-5; a possible D gene is TRBD1 (5 bases). With 6 bases removed from V and 4 bases from J, the gap between germline ends came to 15 bases. This CDR3 region has 14 residues. Germline V gives CDR1 MNHNS, CDR2 SASEGT. CDR3 DNA sequence: TGTGCCAGCAGAGTTACAGGCACCGGAGAGACCCAGTACTTA. This sequence encodes CASRVTGTGETQYL.